The 6 T cell receptor beta chains given below trace back to one sample, sequenced in a study of molecular identifiers for immune sequencing clone quantification. MiXCR was run by TCRdb on the PCR reads, yielding one entry per CDR3 protein. The sample includes about 97,000 distinct CDR3 sequences, about 35% seen only once; the top ten take over 8%. The sequencing input was naive CD8+ T cells from blood, with Jurkat cell RNA spiked in. Subset described: FACS-sorted CD8+CD4-CCR7+CD45RA+ naive T cells. These receptors all stem from a human donor in good health. Some libraries in this study had Jurkat cell RNA spiked in.

CDR3: CASSYTTGREGPDTQYF. The CDR3 region has the DNA TGTGCCAGCAGTTACACCACGGGGCGGGAGGGCCCAGATACGCAGTATTTT. The chain couples TRBV6-6 to TRBJ2-3; 9 bases match TRBD2. CDR1 is MNHNY and CDR2 is SVGAGI in the germline V gene (reference sequence). The CDR3 is made up of 17 amino acids. V lost 2 bases to trimming and J lost 4 bases; unmatched junction nucleotides: 10.

Worth noting for this clonotype: A much larger clonotype is one base distant, so this may be a read error. The rearrangement uses TRBV6-2 or TRBV6-3 and TRBJ2-6; D is unresolved. Deletions cut 4 bases from V and 0 bases from J, with 7 bases between. The CDR3 has 15 residues. Germline values: CDR1 MNHEY, CDR2 SVGEGT. The CDR3 spells CASSSELSGANVLTF. The CDR3 DNA sequence: TGTGCCAGCAGTTCAGAGCTCTCTGGGGCCAACGTCCTGACTTTC.

As for this clonotype: A read error may produce the germline difference seen at one junction end. The genes are TRBV5-3 and TRBJ1-6; TRBD1 agrees at 7 bases. TRBV5-3 is an ORF, and what it does is uncertain. The CDR3 has 17 residues. CDR3 in DNA: TGTGCCAGCAGCTTGGCCACACAGGGGACCTATAATTCACCCCTCCACTTT. This translates into CASSLATQGTYNSPLHF.

To note about this clonotype: A much larger clone differs from this one at a single base, so this may be a read error. It is unclear where the CDR3 begins or ends on the DNA, so no DNA is shown, and the CDR3 is as TCRdb lists it. The V gene is TRBV5-6, the J gene TRBJ1-1; the table assigns TRBD1, which was not confirmed against the DNA. CDR1 is SGHDT and CDR2 is YYEEEE in the germline V gene. The length of the CDR3 is 13 amino acids, counting both ends. CDR3 sequence reads: CASSFGDGTEALF.

As to this clonotype: Here the CDR3 omits its conserved ending phenylalanine or tryptophan, so a read error is the likely source. This sequence joins TRBV28 and TRBJ1-5; TRBD1 matches 7 bases. J lost 1 base, V lost 2 bases, and 2 bases had no gene match. CDR1 is MDHEN and CDR2 is SYDVKM in the germline V gene. The CDR3 is 15 amino acids. In DNA form, the CDR3 reads TGTGCCAGCAGTTTAGGGACAGAGAGCAATCAGCCCCAGCATTAT. Protein sequence: CASSLGTESNQPQHY.

Points on this clonotype: A much larger clone differs from this one at a single base, so this may be a read error. Because the CDR3 is missing its conserved closing phenylalanine or tryptophan, this is likely a read error. V is TRBV29-1 and J is TRBJ2-1, with D hard to call. V was pared by 3 bases and J by 6 bases, with 6 bases between. Germline V lookup: CDR1 SQVTM, CDR2 ANQGSEA. This CDR3 comprises 11 residues. Written as DNA, the CDR3 is TGCAGCGTTGACAGGCGCAATGAGCAGTTCTCC. Its protein is CSVDRRNEQFS.